This entry lists 17 T cell receptor beta chains sequenced from one sample in a study of PD-L1 blockade in urothelial cancer. TCRdb keeps only in-frame clones here, not all; method: immunoSEQ multiplex PCR. The table lists more than 75,000 clones, 65% to 85% of them singletons. As for time point: pretreatment peripheral blood. Sequences were derived from PBMCs, sampled around atezolizumab (anti-PD-L1) treatment. Receptors originate from a man in his 60s with urothelial cancer.

The CDR3 nucleotides are TGTGCCAGCAGCTCGACAGGGTCAGATACGCAGTATTTT. This gives the protein CASSSTGSDTQYF. This sequence joins TRBV7-9 and TRBJ2-3, with 7 bases lining up with TRBD1. Germline assignment: CDR1 SEHNR and CDR2 FQNEAQ (reference sequence). The CDR3 covers 13 residues. Losses at the gene ends were 4 bases for V and 4 bases for J; bases not matched to a gene: 2.

With regard to this clone: At one end, the junction sequence differs from germline, possibly due to a read error. The V gene is TRBV6-5, the J gene TRBJ2-6; the D gene is possibly TRBD2 (6 bases). This CDR3 is 13 amino acids long. Germline V gene sequence: CDR1 MNHEY, CDR2 SVGAGI. The CDR3 DNA sequence: TGTGCCAGCAGGGTCCCCGGGGGCAACGTCCTGACTTTC. Translating it yields CASRVPGGNVLTF.

The chain is built from TRBV7-2 and TRBJ2-5; possible D gene TRBD2, 6 bases. This CDR3 contains 14 residues. The V gene's germline CDR1 is SGHTA and CDR2 FQGNSA. V shed 4 bases and J shed 2 bases, with 11 bases lying between them. The CDR3 coding sequence is TGTGCCAGCAGCTATCACGGGGGACAAGAGACCCAGTACTTC. Translating gives CASSYHGGQETQYF.

The J gene is TRBJ1-4, the V gene TRBV2, with D tentatively TRBD1 (6 bases). Germline V gene sequence: CDR1 SNHLY, CDR2 FYNNEI. V lost 6 bases to trimming and J lost 5 bases, with 16 bases between them. The CDR3 is 15 amino acids. The CDR3 region has the DNA TGTGCCAGCAGGGATTTTAGGACAGAAAATGAAAAACTGTTTTTT. Its translation: CASRDFRTENEKLFF. The full variable domain, completed using reference TRBV2 and TRBJ1-4, is EPEVTQTPSHQVTQMGQEVILRCVPISNHLYFYWYRQILGQKVEFLVSFYNNEISEKSEIFDDQFSVERPDGSNFTLKIRSTKLEDSAMYFCASRDFRTENEKLFFGSGTQLSVL.

The V call is TRBV13, the J call TRBJ2-7; 7 bases align to TRBD2. V was pared by 5 bases and J by 6 bases, with 10 bases of the junction left unmatched. Germline V gene lookup returns CDR1 PRHDT and CDR2 FYEKMQ (reference sequence). CDR3 length: 14 amino acids. In DNA form, the CDR3 reads TGTGCCAGCAGCCTCCGGACTAGGGGCGGCGAGCAGTACTTC. It yields the protein CASSLRTRGGEQYF.

This clone was seen only a few times. The chain recombines TRBV5-4 with TRBJ2-7; 7 nucleotides match TRBD1. The CDR3 contains 14 residues. Germline V CDR1 and CDR2: SGHNT, YYREEE (reference sequence). Trimming cost V 4 bases and J 2 bases; bases outside gene matches: 6. CDR3 protein: CASSHGTVPYEQYF. The DNA of the CDR3 is TGTGCCAGCAGCCACGGGACAGTTCCCTACGAGCAGTACTTC.

This clone was detected only once. This rearrangement joins TRBV30 to TRBJ2-5; 10 nucleotides agree with TRBD2. The CDR3 is 14 residues long. V shed 5 bases, J shed 1 base, and the junction held 4 bases outside the gene matches. The germline gives CDR1 GTSNPN, CDR2 SVGIG (reference sequence). The CDR3 region is CAWAQRGGQETQYF. CDR3 DNA sequence: TGTGCCTGGGCCCAGCGGGGGGGCCAAGAGACCCAGTACTTC. Supplemented by reference TRBV30 and TRBJ2-5, the full variable domain reads SQTIHQWPATLVQPVGSPLSLECTVEGTSNPNLYWYRQAAGRGLQLLFYSVGIGQISSEVPQNLSASRPQDRQFILSSKKLLLSDSGFYLCAWAQRGGQETQYFGPGTRLLVL.

The CDR3 loop reads CASSTGTASGNTIYF. The DNA for the CDR3 is TGTGCCAGCAGTACCGGGACAGCATCAGGAAACACCATATATTTT. The rearrangement joins TRBV28 to TRBJ1-3, with 7 bases lining up with TRBD1. The CDR3 extends over 15 amino acids. J was trimmed by 4 bases and V by 5 bases; bases with no gene match: 8. Germline CDR1 reads MDHEN; CDR2 reads SYDVKM.

This chain connects TRBV4-3 to TRBJ1-3, with 7 nucleotides matching TRBD1. J was trimmed by 0 bases and V by 0 bases; bases with no gene match: 8. Germline lookup yields CDR1 LGHNA and CDR2 YSLEER. The CDR3 runs to 18 residues. The CDR3 reads CASSQEVAGGISGNTIYF. Here the CDR3 DNA reads TGCGCCAGCAGCCAAGAAGTCGCAGGGGGAATCTCTGGAAACACCATATATTTT.

The chain is built from TRBV4-1 and TRBJ2-1; 16 positions match TRBD2. V trimming: 4 bases; J trimming: 0 bases; junction bases outside the gene matches: 15. There are 22 residues in the CDR3. Per germline, CDR1 MGHRA and CDR2 YSYEKL. CDR3: CASSRGLAGGLFTGGSYNEQFF. For the CDR3, the DNA is TGCGCCAGCAGCCGGGGACTAGCGGGAGGGCTCTTTACCGGGGGCTCCTACAATGAGCAGTTCTTC.

The chain links TRBV6-6 to TRBJ1-4, with TRBD1 matching 7 bases. This CDR3 has 12 amino acids. Germline-derived CDR1 and CDR2 are MNHNY and SVGAGI (reference sequence). Germline trimming cut 10 bases from V and 1 base from J; bases unmatched to any gene: 0. The CDR3 nucleotides are TGTGCCACAGGGGGAACTAATGAAAAACTGTTTTTT. This codes for CATGGTNEKLFF.

The table lists this clone with a count of one. This chain joins TRBV11-2 and TRBJ2-7; the D gene is possibly TRBD2 (5 bases). Trimming removed 7 bases from V and 5 bases from J, with 18 bases in between. This CDR3 spans 14 amino acids. Germline lookup yields CDR1 SGHAT and CDR2 FQNNGV. CDR3: CASTFGGSNDEQYF. CDR3 coding DNA: TGTGCCAGCACCTTTGGTGGGAGTAACGACGAGCAGTACTTC.

The chain combines TRBV5-4 with TRBJ2-7, with D unresolved. The germline V and J ends were trimmed by 0 bases and 1 base, with 8 bases remaining between them. Germline V gene sequence: CDR1 SGHNT, CDR2 YYREEE (reference sequence). The CDR3 runs to 14 residues. The CDR3 DNA follows: TGTGCCAGCAGCTTGGCGTCAGTTTCCTACGAGCAGTACTTC. This translates into CASSLASVSYEQYF.

The gene calls are TRBV29-1 and TRBJ2-5, with 10 bases fitting TRBD2. Losses at the gene ends were 7 bases for V and 7 bases for J; bases not matched to a gene: 15. The germline V gene encodes CDR1 SQVTM and CDR2 ANQGSEA. The CDR3 extends over 15 amino acids. CDR3 DNA sequence: TGCAGCGCCGTCCGTGCGAGCGGGAGGGTGGGGACCCAGTACTTC. It specifies CSAVRASGRVGTQYF.

The genes are TRBV5-4 and TRBJ2-3; D may be TRBD2 (5 bases). In germline, CDR1 is SGHNT, CDR2 YYREEE (reference sequence). V was pared by 2 bases and J by 0 bases, with 7 bases between. This CDR3 has 14 amino acids. CDR3 nucleotides: TGTGCCAGCAGCTTACCGGGGAGCACAGATACGCAGTATTTT. Translation gives CASSLPGSTDTQYF.

This clone was seen only a few times. The chain recombines TRBV7-6 with TRBJ2-5; D ambiguous. The V end lost 7 bases, the J end lost 2 bases, and 14 bases lay between the germline ends. In germline, CDR1 is SGHVS, CDR2 FNYEAQ. The CDR3 contains 14 residues. The CDR3 sequence is CASTLPGDQETQYF. CDR3 bases: TGTGCCAGCACCCTACCGGGTGATCAAGAGACCCAGTACTTC.

The chain is built from TRBV11-2 and TRBJ2-3; D gene unclear. Deletions cut 5 bases from V and 5 bases from J, with 20 bases between. Germline V gene sequence: CDR1 SGHAT, CDR2 FQNNGV. The CDR3 has 16 amino acids. The CDR3 is CASSPVTTRRKDTQYF. As DNA, the CDR3 is TGTGCCAGCAGCCCCGTGACAACCCGACGAAAAGATACGCAGTATTTT.